A selection of T cell receptor beta chains follows, all from one sample in a study of tumor and adjacent non-tumor tissue in lung cancer. TCRdb processed the multiplex PCR reads anew with MiXCR; each CDR3 protein has one entry. Here the sample spans about 68,000 distinct CDR3 sequences, just under 60% being singletons. Sequenced sample: lung tumor tissue. The receptors shown here come from a man in his fifties with non-small cell lung cancer. Both conserved end residues are part of each CDR3.

J	V	CDR3
TRBJ1-1	TRBV11-2	CASRSDRAEVFF
TRBJ2-2	TRBV11-1	CACSCQGRPVELFF
TRBJ2-2	TRBV11-2	CANSLVRGAKTGDLFF
TRBJ1-2	TRBV5-4	CASSSRTGGRTNYGYAF
TRBJ2-2	TRBV24-1	CATKVGQHTGELFF
TRBJ2-5	TRBV5-1	CASTTTGFNGAQYF
TRBJ2-3	TRBV29-1	CSVSLGAHKDTQYF
TRBJ1-4	TRBV11-2	CTSNLTQGANEKLFF
TRBJ2-1	TRBV19	CASSVRGTDDEQFF
TRBJ2-5	TRBV11-3	CASSLSARGGLQESQYF